This T cell receptor (beta chain) was identified during a study of blood T cells in healthy people across ages. This clonotype has more than one count but fewer than ten. Isolation recovered at least 6.5 million PBMCs from every sample. Per sample, no less than 5 micrograms of total RNA were extracted. The second PCR ran about 6 to 12 cycles with a sample-barcoded 5' primer and J-beta primers. Carrying 12 random nucleotides, a template-switch adaptor labeled each individual cDNA molecule. TCRdb recomputed calls from the 5' RACE reads with MiXCR, one row per CDR3 protein. The sample consists of some 1.4 million distinct CDR3 sequences, around two fifths of them appearing once. The sequenced material came from blood. This sequence was found in a young woman in good health.

The DNA for the CDR3 is TGCAGCGCTATGGGGGGGTTGGGGGAAAAACTGTTTTTT. It specifies CSAMGGLGEKLFF. The rearrangement uses TRBV29-1 and TRBJ1-4; weak D call: TRBD1 (5 bases). The CDR3 has 13 residues. V lost 7 bases and J 8 bases, leaving 17 bases between the germline ends. Per the germline V gene, CDR1 is SQVTM and CDR2 is ANQGSEA. The whole variable domain, filled in from reference TRBV29-1 and TRBJ1-4, reads SAVISQKPSRDICQRGTSLTIQCQVDSQVTMMFWYRQQPGQSLTLIATANQGSEATYESGFVIDKFPISRPNLTFSTLTVSNMSPEDSSIYLCSAMGGLGEKLFFGSGTQLSVL.